This passage covers 22 T cell receptor beta chains from one sample sequenced in a study of T cell responses to AZD1222 COVID-19 vaccine. The data were produced by immunoSEQ multiplex PCR, yet TCRdb's version contains in-frame clones alone and is incomplete. The sample consists of about 140,000 clones, 80% to 95% of them appearing once. The sequencing here drew on peripheral blood, taken on day 0 of AZD1222 vaccination. These receptors all stem from an adult in good health.

V gene TRBV19 combines with J gene TRBJ2-3; D gene unclear. V shed 4 bases and J shed 1 base, with 12 bases lying between them. The CDR3 runs 15 residues. Germline lookup yields CDR1 LNHDA and CDR2 SQIVND (reference sequence). The CDR3 DNA follows: TGTGCCAGTAGTAGCTGGGGTGGGGGCACAGATACGCAGTATTTT. Protein: CASSSWGGGTDTQYF.

This chain uses TRBV18 with TRBJ2-5; possibly TRBD2 for D (6 bases). V was shortened by 2 bases and J by 1 base, with 14 bases between the two germline ends. CDR1 is KGHSH and CDR2 is LQKENI in the germline V gene. The CDR3 consists of 16 residues. The CDR3 loop reads CASSPNGAGTQETQYF. The CDR3 DNA is TGTGCCAGCTCACCAAACGGGGCGGGAACCCAAGAGACCCAGTACTTC.

Points on this clone: The junction departs from the called germline gene at one end, perhaps through a read error. V usage is TRBV3-1 (or the pseudogene TRBV3-2) and J usage is TRBJ1-5; TRBD1 might be the D (6 bases). The CDR3 extends over 15 amino acids. Germline CDR1 reads LGHDT; CDR2 reads YNNKEL (reference sequence). The CDR3 nucleotides are TGTGCCAGCAGTCAAGACCCAGGACAGCGTCAGCCCCAGCATTTT. Protein sequence: CASSQDPGQRQPQHF.

Worth noting for this clone: Relative to the germline gene, one junction end is altered; a read error may explain this. The chain joins TRBV27 to TRBJ2-7; TRBD2 agrees at 16 bases. The CDR3 consists of 15 residues. Per the germline V gene, CDR1 is MNHEY and CDR2 is SMNVEV (reference sequence). CDR3 in DNA: TGTGCCAGCAGTTTAGGGACTAGCGGGAGGGACCCTCTGAACTTC. Amino acid sequence: CASSLGTSGRDPLNF.

The chain employs TRBV9 and TRBJ1-2, with 11 positions matching TRBD1. The V segment lost 0 bases and the J segment 4 bases; nucleotides outside the gene matches: 11. Germline V gene sequence: CDR1 SGDLS, CDR2 YYNGEE. The length of the CDR3 is 18 residues. CDR3 nucleotides: TGTGCCAGCAGCGTAGAGCACGATGAGGGACAGGGGGTCTATGGCTACACCTTC. Amino acid sequence: CASSVEHDEGQGVYGYTF.

The V gene is TRBV27, the J gene TRBJ2-7, with a weak D call TRBD2 (5 bases). V was pared by 3 bases and J by 1 base, with 7 bases between. This CDR3 region has 13 residues. Germline-derived CDR1 and CDR2 are MNHEY and SMNVEV (reference sequence). CDR3 residues: CASSFGGSYEQYF. The CDR3 DNA sequence: TGTGCCAGCAGTTTCGGCGGGTCCTACGAGCAGTACTTC.

This chain links TRBV18 with TRBJ2-7; 7 bases map to TRBD2. Germline loops: CDR1 KGHSH, CDR2 LQKENI. V trimming: 6 bases; J trimming: 5 bases; junction bases outside the gene matches: 16. The CDR3 consists of 16 residues. In nucleotides, the CDR3 is TGTGCCAGCTCCCGTCTACTTGCGGGAGTGTATGACGAGCAGTACTTC. Protein sequence: CASSRLLAGVYDEQYF. Supplemented by reference TRBV18 and TRBJ2-7, the full variable domain reads NAGVMQNPRHLVRRRGQEARLRCSPMKGHSHVYWYRQLPEEGLKFMVYLQKENIIDESGMPKERFSAEFPKEGPSILRIQQVVRGDSAAYFCASSRLLAGVYDEQYFGPGTRLTVT.

J is TRBJ1-6 and V is TRBV5-1; D ambiguous. This CDR3 spans 15 amino acids. Trimming removed 0 bases from V and 6 bases from J, with 10 bases in between. Germline assignment: CDR1 SGHRS and CDR2 YFSETQ. CDR3 sequence reads: CASSLGSVGNSPLHF. The CDR3 bases are TGCGCCAGCAGCTTGGGCTCAGTGGGTAATTCACCCCTCCACTTT.

The rearrangement joins TRBV27 to TRBJ2-5, with D possibly matching TRBD2 (6 bases). The ends were cut back, 3 bases at V and 4 bases at J, with 15 bases in the middle. The V gene's germline CDR1 is MNHEY and CDR2 SMNVEV (reference sequence). The CDR3 length is 15 residues. The CDR3 is CASSFFGVGGETQYF. The CDR3 bases are TGTGCCAGCAGTTTTTTTGGGGTGGGGGGAGAGACCCAGTACTTC.

The rearrangement joins TRBV7-9 to TRBJ2-5; possible D gene TRBD1, 6 bases. The CDR3 is made up of 16 amino acids. CDR1 is SEHNR, CDR2 FQNEAQ, per germline (reference sequence). Trimming took 1 base from V and 3 from J, leaving 15 bases between them. The CDR3 region is CASSLVGTSPKETQYF. CDR3 DNA sequence: TGTGCCAGCAGCTTAGTTGGGACAAGTCCCAAAGAGACCCAGTACTTC.

This chain uses TRBV20-1 with TRBJ2-5; 8 bases match TRBD1. The length of the CDR3 is 11 residues. Germline CDR1 and CDR2: DFQATT and SNEGSKA (reference sequence). The trim removed 6 bases at V and 4 bases at J, leaving 1 base unmatched. Here the CDR3 DNA reads TGCAGTGCAGACAGGGGAGAGACCCAGTACTTC. Encoded protein: CSADRGETQYF.

This chain connects TRBV19 to TRBJ2-5, with 7 bases lining up with TRBD1. Germline lookup yields CDR1 LNHDA and CDR2 SQIVND (reference sequence). There are 16 residues in the CDR3. Trimming cost V 1 base and J 2 bases; bases outside gene matches: 7. The CDR3 DNA sequence: TGTGCCAGTAGTATAGCGACAGGGTCAGGTCAAGAGACCCAGTACTTC. It specifies CASSIATGSGQETQYF.

V usage is TRBV4-2 and J usage is TRBJ1-1; D gene unclear. The ends were cut back, 1 base at V and 1 base at J, with 13 bases in the middle. Germline assignment: CDR1 LGHNA and CDR2 YNFKEQ. This CDR3 comprises 16 residues. CDR3 bases: TGTGCCAGCAGCCAAGCAAAGGTCAATCCGAACACTGAAGCTTTCTTT. This codes for CASSQAKVNPNTEAFF.

As DNA, the CDR3 is TGTGCCACCAGTGATTTTATCCAGGGAAACACCGGGGAGCTGTTTTTT. Translating gives CATSDFIQGNTGELFF. The chain recombines TRBV24-1 with TRBJ2-2; TRBD1 is a possible D gene (5 bases). V dropped 1 base and J dropped 2 bases, with 10 bases sitting between them. The CDR3 runs 16 residues. CDR1 is KGHDR, CDR2 SFDVKD, per germline.

This chain connects TRBV12-3 or TRBV12-4 to TRBJ1-3; D ambiguous. The CDR3 length is 13 residues. V was pared by 5 bases and J by 1 base, with 6 bases between. The CDR3 loop reads CASSRRSGNTIYF. CDR3 in DNA: TGTGCCAGCAGTCGAAGATCTGGAAACACCATATATTTT.

The chain has TRBV7-9 and TRBJ2-7; D is unclear. V was clipped by 0 bases and J by 1 base, with 7 bases between them. CDR1 and CDR2 (germline): SEHNR, FQNEAQ (reference sequence). The CDR3 runs to 14 residues. CDR3 sequence reads: CASSLAAGSYEQYF. DNA of the CDR3: TGTGCCAGCAGCTTAGCGGCCGGATCCTACGAGCAGTACTTC.

CDR3 residues: CASSGALGGNSPLHF. The DNA of the CDR3 is TGTGCCAGCAGTGGGGCTCTGGGGGGTAATTCACCCCTCCACTTT. The chain combines TRBV2 with TRBJ1-6; tentatively, D is TRBD1 (5 bases). Trimming stripped 4 bases from V and 6 bases from J, with 13 bases between. CDR1 SNHLY and CDR2 FYNNEI come from the germline V gene. The CDR3 contains 15 residues.

The chain couples TRBV5-1 to TRBJ1-1, with D perhaps matching TRBD1 (6 bases). V lost 3 bases, J lost 4 bases, and 13 bases lay in between. The length of the CDR3 is 14 residues. Germline CDR1 is SGHRS and CDR2 is YFSETQ. The CDR3 here is CASSSYSGATEAFF. The CDR3 DNA is TGCGCCAGCAGCTCTTATTCAGGGGCCACTGAAGCTTTCTTT.

This clone came up once. Additional DNA sequences in this sample encode the identical CDR3. This chain links TRBV7-9 with TRBJ2-5, with TRBD2 matching 9 bases. Germline CDR1 reads SEHNR; CDR2 reads FQNEAQ (reference sequence). The CDR3 contains 14 residues. V lost 2 bases to trimming and J lost 2 bases; unmatched junction nucleotides: 0. The CDR3 sequence is CASSLLAGQETQYF. Here the CDR3 DNA reads TGTGCCAGCAGCTTACTAGCGGGGCAAGAGACCCAGTACTTC.

The V and J genes are TRBV7-9 and TRBJ1-2; no definite D call. The CDR3 is 16 amino acids. Deletions cut 0 bases from V and 4 bases from J, with 15 bases between. Per the germline V gene, CDR1 is SEHNR and CDR2 is FQNEAQ (reference sequence). This chain's CDR3 is CASSLAFGESFYGYTF. In DNA form, the CDR3 reads TGTGCCAGCAGCTTAGCGTTTGGCGAGTCCTTCTATGGCTACACCTTC.

V is TRBV7-2 and J is TRBJ2-5; D gene ambiguous. The CDR3 extends over 13 amino acids. The V gene lost 1 base and the J gene lost 5 bases, with 8 bases spanning the gap. The germline V gene encodes CDR1 SGHTA and CDR2 FQGNSA. The CDR3 nucleotides are TGTGCCAGCAGCTTAGGAGGACGCGAGACCCAGTACTTC. It translates to CASSLGGRETQYF.

V gene TRBV4-2 combines with J gene TRBJ1-5; possible D gene TRBD1, 6 bases. Germline CDR1 reads LGHNA; CDR2 reads YNFKEQ. With 4 bases removed from V and 2 bases from J, the gap between germline ends came to 15 bases. The CDR3 spans 16 residues. As DNA, the CDR3 is TGTGCCAGCAGCCTCGGCGGGGGGCGGGGCAATCAGCCCCAGCATTTT. Encoded protein: CASSLGGGRGNQPQHF.